These 26 T cell receptor beta chains were sequenced from one sample in a study of shared clonotypes between healthy human individuals. Libraries were prepared by immunoSEQ multiplex PCR; TCRdb keeps only in-frame clonotypes and omits some of them. The table has roughly 2.4 million clones, almost 96% seen once. Sequences were obtained from naive CD4+ T cells sorted from blood. Subset specified: CD45RA+ positively selected. The receptor set was obtained from a man aged 18-30 years in good health.

V and J are TRBV9 and TRBJ2-1; 9 bases map to TRBD2. The V and J ends lost 3 bases and 5 bases, in that order; junction bases with no gene match: 0. Germline V lookup: CDR1 SGDLS, CDR2 YYNGEE. The CDR3 totals 13 residues. The CDR3 sequence is CASSGTSDNEQFF. CDR3 coding DNA: TGTGCCAGCAGCGGGACTAGCGACAATGAGCAGTTCTTC. Together with reference TRBV9 and TRBJ2-1, the CDR3 gives the full variable domain: DSGVTQTPKHLITATGQRVTLRCSPRSGDLSVYWYQQSLDQGLQFLIQYYNGEERAKGNILERFSAQQFPDLHSELNLSSLELGDSALYFCASSGTSDNEQFFGPGTRLTVL.

V and J are TRBV2 and TRBJ1-2, with D maybe TRBD1 (6 bases). The CDR3 covers 13 residues. V was shortened by 2 bases and J by 10 bases, with 14 bases between the two germline ends. Germline loops: CDR1 SNHLY, CDR2 FYNNEI. The CDR3 loop reads CASSEHTGLAYTF. CDR3 bases: TGTGCCAGCAGTGAACATACAGGGTTGGCCTACACCTTC.

V and J are TRBV6-5 and TRBJ2-1; no definite D call. The CDR3 spans 11 residues. The germline CDR1 and CDR2 sequences are MNHEY and SVGAGI. V was pared by 6 bases and J by 10 bases, with 10 bases between. The CDR3 DNA reads as TGTGCCAGCAGCATCAACGGGGAGCAGTTCTTC. It specifies CASSINGEQFF.

This chain joins TRBV7-2 and TRBJ2-5; D remains unclear. The CDR3 sequence is 14 residues long. Trimming removed 1 base at V and 2 bases at J, with 8 bases between. Germline CDR1 reads SGHTA; CDR2 reads FQGNSA. CDR3 bases: TGTGCCAGCAGCTTAGTCCCCTCACAAGAGACCCAGTACTTC. Translation: CASSLVPSQETQYF.

This clone is a singleton in its sample. The chain links TRBV6-5 to TRBJ2-5; 8 nucleotides agree with TRBD1. CDR3 length equals 13 residues. Trimming took 4 bases from V and 3 from J; bases not matched to a gene: 1. CDR1 and CDR2 from the germline V gene are MNHEY and SVGAGI. This CDR3 reads CASSLTGEETQYF. CDR3 in DNA: TGTGCCAGCAGTTTGACAGGGGAAGAGACCCAGTACTTC.

This chain uses TRBV7-2 with TRBJ2-5; 14 nucleotides match TRBD2. V shed 3 bases and J 5 bases; nucleotides not matched to a gene: 8. Germline assignment: CDR1 SGHTA and CDR2 FQGNSA. The CDR3 runs to 17 residues. The CDR3 DNA reads TGTGCCAGCAGCTTCGCCGGGACTAGCGGGAGCGGGGAGACCCAGTACTTC. It translates to CASSFAGTSGSGETQYF. The full variable domain, completed using reference TRBV7-2 and TRBJ2-5, is GAGVSQSPSNKVTEKGKDVELRCDPISGHTALYWYRQSLGQGLEFLIYFQGNSAPDKSGLPSDRFSAERTGGSVSTLTIQRTQQEDSAVYLCASSFAGTSGSGETQYFGPGTRLLVL.

V usage is TRBV4-3 and J usage is TRBJ1-5; unclear D gene. This CDR3 spans 15 amino acids. In germline, CDR1 is LGHNA, CDR2 YSLEER. Between the trimmed V and J ends, which lost 0 bases and 1 base, there was a span of 7 bases. In DNA, the CDR3 is TGCGCCAGCAGCCAAGATCTTTTAAGCAATCAGCCCCAGCATTTT. Encoded protein: CASSQDLLSNQPQHF.

The chain recombines TRBV10-3 with TRBJ2-2; no firm D call. The CDR3 consists of 15 residues. With 4 bases removed from V and 2 bases from J, the gap between germline ends came to 11 bases. CDR1 is ENHRY and CDR2 is SYGVKD in the germline V gene. This CDR3 is CAISVAGTNTGELFF. The CDR3, as DNA: TGTGCCATCAGTGTTGCAGGAACAAACACCGGGGAGCTGTTTTTT.

The chain recombines TRBV5-8 with TRBJ2-1; D ambiguous. This CDR3 comprises 16 residues. CDR1 is SGHTS and CDR2 is YDEGEE in the germline V gene. The ends were cut back, 7 bases at V and 0 bases at J, with 17 bases in the middle. CDR3 residues: CASPGKDRSSYNEQFF. DNA of the CDR3: TGTGCCAGCCCCGGAAAGGACCGGAGCTCCTACAATGAGCAGTTCTTC. Full variable domain (missing parts from reference TRBV5-8 and TRBJ2-1): EAGVTQSPTHLIKTRGQQATLRCSPISGHTSVYWYQQALGLGLQFLLWYDEGEERNRGNFPPRFSGRQFPNYSSELNVNALELEDSALYLCASPGKDRSSYNEQFFGPGTRLTVL.

V is TRBV4-3 and J is TRBJ1-2, with D hard to call. CDR1 is LGHNA, CDR2 YSLEER, per germline. V was pared by 4 bases and J by 2 bases, with 14 bases between. This CDR3 is built from 15 residues. CDR3: CASSPTLADNYGYTF. The CDR3 DNA reads TGCGCCAGCAGCCCTACTCTCGCGGACAACTATGGCTACACCTTC.

V gene TRBV14 combines with J gene TRBJ1-6, with D perhaps TRBD1 (5 bases). There are 15 residues in the CDR3. V was pared by 2 bases and J by 9 bases, with 14 bases between. Per the germline V gene, CDR1 is SGHDN and CDR2 is FVKESK. The chain's CDR3 is CASSQRQGPGSPLHF. CDR3 nucleotides: TGTGCCAGCAGCCAAAGGCAGGGACCAGGTTCACCCCTCCACTTT.

The genes are TRBV5-4 and TRBJ1-6; TRBD1 is a possible D gene (6 bases). This CDR3 is 14 amino acids long. CDR1 and CDR2 (germline): SGHNT, YYREEE (reference sequence). Trimming shortened V by 4 bases and J by 10 bases, and 15 bases separated the two germline ends. The CDR3 DNA follows: TGTGCCAGCAGCACACAGGGTCCTGAATCACCCCTCCACTTT. Protein product: CASSTQGPESPLHF.

The V call is TRBV21-1, the J call TRBJ1-5; the table's D call, TRBD1, has no DNA check behind it. TRBV21-1 is labeled a pseudogene. This CDR3 is built from 17 residues. The DNA for the CDR3 is TGTGCCAGCAGCAAACTCCGGCCGGGACAGGGGGCCCGAGGGCAGCATTTT. Protein product: CASSKLRPGQGARGQHF.

The V call is TRBV25-1, the J call TRBJ2-5, with D unclear. Germline V gene data show CDR1 as MGHDK and CDR2 as SYGVNS. The CDR3 is 11 residues long. The V and J ends lost 7 bases and 5 bases respectively, with 8 bases between them. For the CDR3, the DNA is TGTGCCAGCAACCAATGGGAGACCCAGTACTTC. Translating it yields CASNQWETQYF.

V and J are TRBV5-1 and TRBJ2-4; perhaps TRBD2 as D (6 bases). This CDR3 region has 15 residues. CDR1 and CDR2 (germline): SGHRS, YFSETQ. Trimming cost V 3 bases and J 0 bases, with 10 bases left between them. The CDR3, as DNA: TGCGCCAGCAGCTCCGGGGGACTAGCCAAAAACATTCAGTACTTC. It specifies CASSSGGLAKNIQYF.

The count of this clone is one. The rearrangement joins TRBV5-6 to TRBJ2-1; unclear D gene. This CDR3 has 16 residues. V was clipped by 6 bases and J by 0 bases, with 16 bases between them. Germline V gene data show CDR1 as SGHDT and CDR2 as YYEEEE. The CDR3 DNA follows: TGTGCCAGCATCCTAGGTAGCACCAACTCCTACAATGAGCAGTTCTTC. The encoded protein is CASILGSTNSYNEQFF.

The rearrangement links TRBV19 to TRBJ1-4; 9 bases map to TRBD1. The CDR3 contains 15 residues. V lost 5 bases to trimming and J lost 7 bases; unmatched junction nucleotides: 8. CDR1 is LNHDA, CDR2 SQIVND, per germline (reference sequence). DNA of the CDR3: TGTGCCAGTAGTGCCCTGACAGGGGGGGCTGAAAAACTGTTTTTT. Its protein product is CASSALTGGAEKLFF.

This clone was observed a single time. This likely comes from a read error, as the CDR3 has no conserved phenylalanine or tryptophan at its end. The V call is TRBV2, the J call TRBJ1-2, with no clear D. CDR1 SNHLY and CDR2 FYNNEI come from the germline V gene. V was pared by 0 bases and J by 4 bases, with 12 bases between. This CDR3 is built from 15 residues. CDR3 sequence: CASSEALLGSYGYTS. CDR3 nucleotide sequence: TGTGCCAGCAGTGAAGCGCTTCTAGGGAGCTATGGCTACACCTCC.

This chain links TRBV11-2 with TRBJ2-3; the D gene is possibly TRBD1 (6 bases). Trimming took 5 bases from V and 0 from J, leaving 12 bases between them. The CDR3 extends over 15 amino acids. Germline V CDR1 and CDR2: SGHAT, FQNNGV. The CDR3 here is CASSEGTRSTDTQYF. The CDR3 bases are TGTGCCAGCAGCGAAGGGACACGTAGCACAGATACGCAGTATTTT.

V is TRBV7-9 and J is TRBJ2-5; D is undetermined. The CDR3 runs 14 residues. From germline, CDR1 is SEHNR and CDR2 FQNEAQ (reference sequence). V was cut by 1 base and J by 2 bases, with 8 bases left in between. CDR3 coding DNA: TGTGCCAGCAGCTTAGACTGGCTTCAAGAGACCCAGTACTTC. The encoded protein is CASSLDWLQETQYF.

The V and J genes are TRBV30 and TRBJ2-7, with D unclear. The germline gives CDR1 GTSNPN, CDR2 SVGIG (reference sequence). V gave up 2 bases and J gave up 1 base, with 9 bases separating them. This CDR3 has 13 amino acids. CDR3 sequence reads: CAWSRPVSYEQYF. Here the CDR3 DNA reads TGTGCCTGGAGTCGTCCGGTTTCCTACGAGCAGTACTTC. Drawing the rest from reference TRBV30 and TRBJ2-7, the complete variable domain is SQTIHQWPATLVQPVGSPLSLECTVEGTSNPNLYWYRQAAGRGLQLLFYSVGIGQISSEVPQNLSASRPQDRQFILSSKKLLLSDSGFYLCAWSRPVSYEQYFGPGTRLTVT.

V and J are TRBV18 and TRBJ1-6; D may be TRBD1 (5 bases). The CDR3 covers 14 residues. The ends were cut back, 3 bases at V and 2 bases at J, with 5 bases in the middle. The germline V gene has CDR1 KGHSH and CDR2 LQKENI. The CDR3 region has the DNA TGTGCCAGCTCACCGGACACCTATAATTCACCCCTCCACTTT. As protein: CASSPDTYNSPLHF.

This chain uses TRBV7-9 with TRBJ1-4; the match to TRBD1 covers 10 bases. V lost 6 bases, J lost 4 bases, and 8 bases stayed unmatched. There are 16 residues in the CDR3. CDR1 and CDR2 (germline): SEHNR, FQNEAQ (reference sequence). The chain's CDR3 is CASREAGTGDNEKLFF. In DNA form, the CDR3 reads TGTGCCAGCAGGGAAGCCGGGACAGGGGATAATGAAAAACTGTTTTTT.

This sequence joins TRBV6-6 and TRBJ2-7; perhaps TRBD1 as D (5 bases). The length of the CDR3 is 15 residues. Between the trimmed V and J ends, which lost 0 bases and 5 bases, there was a span of 14 bases. Germline values: CDR1 MNHNY, CDR2 SVGAGI (reference sequence). This CDR3 reads CASSYSGRVENEQYF. DNA of the CDR3: TGTGCCAGCAGTTACTCGGGCAGGGTAGAGAACGAGCAGTACTTC.

The rearrangement links TRBV27 to TRBJ2-7; TRBD2 matches 15 bases. The germline V gene has CDR1 MNHEY and CDR2 SMNVEV (reference sequence). The CDR3 runs to 16 residues. Germline trimming cut 7 bases from V and 3 bases from J; bases unmatched to any gene: 7. The CDR3 DNA follows: TGTGCCAGCACTAGAGGACTAGCGGGAGGGTTCTACGAGCAGTACTTC. Translating gives CASTRGLAGGFYEQYF.

For this clone: Additional DNA sequences in this sample encode the identical CDR3. The chain uses TRBV10-3 and TRBJ2-5; the D is unclear. Per germline, CDR1 ENHRY and CDR2 SYGVKD. The CDR3 extends over 13 amino acids. V lost 0 bases to trimming and J lost 5 bases, with 7 bases between them. The CDR3 sequence is CAISESPVETQYF. CDR3 nucleotide sequence: TGTGCCATCAGTGAGTCACCCGTTGAGACCCAGTACTTC.